This passage covers 21 T cell receptor beta chains from one sample sequenced in a study of human T cells and chemical hapten exposure. Time point indicated: pre-sensitization, week 0. Treatment denoted: therapeutic diphenylcyclopropenone sensitization with weekly scalp DPC. TCRdb itself ran the RACE reads through MiXCR, one entry per CDR3 protein. The top ten clones hold 2.6% of a sample with approximately 400,000 distinct CDR3 sequences, 4.5% to 6% of them seen once. The source material was whole blood, sampled in connection with sensitization to the hapten diphenylcyclopropenone (DPC). Source of these receptors: a woman aged 45-65 years with alopecia areata. Some clones in this sample may be carry-over from other donors' samples.

This clonotype was seen a handful of times. This sequence joins TRBV7-6 and TRBJ1-5, with TRBD1 identical over 12 bases. Germline CDR1 reads SGHVS; CDR2 reads FNYEAQ. This CDR3 is 17 amino acids long. The trim removed 6 bases at V and 1 base at J, leaving 7 bases unmatched. CDR3 protein: CASSSGTGGWSNQPQHF. As DNA, the CDR3 is TGTGCCAGCAGTTCCGGGACAGGGGGCTGGAGCAATCAGCCCCAGCATTTT. The full variable domain, completed using reference TRBV7-6 and TRBJ1-5, is GAGVSQSPRYKVTKRGQDVALRCDPISGHVSLYWYRQALGQGPEFLTYFNYEAQQDKSGLPNDRFSAERPEGSISTLTIQRTEQRDSAMYRCASSSGTGGWSNQPQHFGDGTRLSIL.

The chain recombines TRBV5-1 with TRBJ2-5, with D possibly being TRBD1 (6 bases). Per the germline V gene, CDR1 is SGHRS and CDR2 is YFSETQ. The V end lost 2 bases, the J end lost 5 bases, and 13 bases lay between the germline ends. The CDR3 runs to 14 residues. The DNA of the CDR3 is TGCGCCAGCAGCTTATTTAACAGGGCCGAGACCCAGTACTTC. Translated: CASSLFNRAETQYF.

In the case of this clonotype: A much larger clone is a single base away; this may be a read error. The rearrangement joins TRBV29-1 to TRBJ1-1; no definite D call. Germline V gene data show CDR1 as SQVTM and CDR2 as ANQGSEA. The V end lost 7 bases, the J end lost 0 bases, and 12 bases lay between the germline ends. The CDR3 length is 13 residues. CDR3 loop: CSAMAELNTEAFF. The CDR3 DNA follows: TGCAGCGCCATGGCGGAGCTGAACACTGAAGCTTTCTTT.

In its sample, this clonotype was seen many times. The genes are TRBV20-1 and TRBJ1-5; D is unclear. This CDR3 spans 14 amino acids. CDR1 is DFQATT and CDR2 is SNEGSKA in the germline V gene (reference sequence). V lost 3 bases and J 7 bases, leaving 16 bases between the germline ends. CDR3 nucleotides: TGCAGTGCTAGGGGCCGACTTATTTTGCAGCCCCAGCATTTT. It translates to CSARGRLILQPQHF.

This clonotype was recorded many times. V usage is TRBV20-1 and J usage is TRBJ2-7, with D maybe TRBD1 (6 bases). The V end was cut by 6 bases, the J end by 1 base, with 19 bases between. The germline CDR1 and CDR2 sequences are DFQATT and SNEGSKA (reference sequence). The CDR3 is made up of 15 amino acids. CDR3: CSATPDRAVSYEQYF. The CDR3 DNA reads TGCAGTGCCACCCCGGACAGAGCTGTTTCCTACGAGCAGTACTTC.

This clonotype was observed once. A much larger clone is a single base away; this may be a read error. The conserved phenylalanine or tryptophan is not found at the CDR3 terminus, so this likely reflects a read error. The chain has TRBV2 and TRBJ2-5, with D unresolved. Germline loops: CDR1 SNHLY, CDR2 FYNNEI. This CDR3 contains 10 residues. CDR3 DNA: TGTGCCAGCAGAGAAGAGACCCAGTACCTC. Translating gives CASREETQYL.

The chain recombines TRBV6-1 with TRBJ1-5; D is perhaps TRBD1 (6 bases). From germline, CDR1 is MNHNS and CDR2 SASEGT. There are 15 residues in the CDR3. V gave up 0 bases and J gave up 10 bases, with 16 bases separating them. The CDR3 protein is CASSEAGAGPYPQHF. The CDR3 coding sequence is TGTGCCAGCAGTGAAGCGGGGGCAGGTCCCTATCCCCAGCATTTT.

This clonotype came up many times. V usage is TRBV20-1 and J usage is TRBJ2-1; possibly TRBD2 for D (6 bases). CDR3 size: 14 residues. Looked up from germline, CDR1 is DFQATT and CDR2 is SNEGSKA (reference sequence). V lost 6 bases and J 4 bases, leaving 16 bases between the germline ends. CDR3 sequence reads: CSAPRGSGYNEQFF. CDR3 DNA sequence: TGCAGTGCCCCTCGGGGGTCTGGATACAATGAGCAGTTCTTC.

CDR3 region: CSAWTVNTGELFF. The CDR3 nucleotides are TGCAGCGCCTGGACCGTGAACACCGGGGAGCTGTTTTTT. V and J are TRBV29-1 and TRBJ2-2; no firm D call. Trimming removed 7 bases from V and 1 base from J, with 10 bases in between. This CDR3 comprises 13 residues. The V gene's germline CDR1 is SQVTM and CDR2 ANQGSEA.

In this sample, this clonotype turned up a few times. This chain uses TRBV27 with TRBJ2-7, with no clear D. CDR1 is MNHEY and CDR2 is SMNVEV in the germline V gene (reference sequence). Trimming removed 8 bases from V and 4 bases from J, with 18 bases in between. This CDR3 has 14 amino acids. CDR3 protein: CASSRVAQIYEQYF. Written as DNA, the CDR3 is TGTGCCAGCTCCCGTGTTGCGCAGATTTACGAGCAGTACTTC.

The chain joins TRBV27 to TRBJ2-1; TRBD1 agrees at 9 bases. In germline, CDR1 is MNHEY, CDR2 SMNVEV (reference sequence). The CDR3 covers 17 residues. J was trimmed by 8 bases and V by 3 bases; bases with no gene match: 14. The CDR3 region is CASSLAMDRGLIHEQFF. The DNA for the CDR3 is TGTGCCAGCAGTTTGGCCATGGACAGGGGCCTTATACATGAGCAGTTCTTC.

The CDR3 DNA sequence: TGTGCCAGCAGCCAAGCCCCGGGGAGAGTGGCATCTGGAAACACCATATATTTT. This translates into CASSQAPGRVASGNTIYF. This chain links TRBV3-1 with TRBJ1-3; D gene ambiguous. This CDR3 contains 18 residues. Germline V CDR1 and CDR2: LGHDT, YNNKEL (reference sequence). Trimming took 1 base from V and 1 from J, leaving 17 bases between them.

This clonotype was detected ten times or more. The rearrangement uses TRBV5-5 and TRBJ2-1; 9 bases are a match to TRBD1. The length of the CDR3 is 15 residues. V dropped 3 bases and J dropped 5; count of bases not matched to a gene: 6. Germline V gene lookup returns CDR1 SGHKS and CDR2 YYEKEE (reference sequence). The CDR3 sequence: CASSWGQGSNNEQFF. CDR3 nucleotide sequence: TGTGCCAGCAGCTGGGGACAGGGATCTAACAATGAGCAGTTCTTC.

This chain connects TRBV4-1 to TRBJ1-2, with 7 nucleotides matching TRBD1. Germline trimming cut 1 base from V and 6 bases from J; bases unmatched to any gene: 11. Germline lookup yields CDR1 MGHRA and CDR2 YSYEKL. CDR3 length equals 16 residues. CDR3 nucleotides: TGCGCCAGCAGCCAAGTTGGACAGGAGACGAAAAATGGCTACACCTTC. Encoded protein: CASSQVGQETKNGYTF.

CDR3 in DNA: TGTGCCAGCAGTTTCGCAGGGGGCGCGGGCACTGAAGCTTTCTTT. It is translated as CASSFAGGAGTEAFF. This chain connects TRBV12-3 or TRBV12-4 to TRBJ1-1; 8 positions agree with TRBD1. Trimming removed 3 bases from V and 4 bases from J; junction bases left unmatched: 7. The CDR3 is 15 residues long.

The chain combines TRBV20-1 with TRBJ1-2; 8 nucleotides match TRBD1. The V and J ends lost 4 bases and 4 bases, in that order; junction bases with no gene match: 5. This CDR3 is 13 amino acids long. Germline values: CDR1 DFQATT, CDR2 SNEGSKA (reference sequence). The CDR3 region has the DNA TGCAGTGCTACGGGACAGGAAACCTATGGCTACACCTTC. Translation: CSATGQETYGYTF.

In its sample, this clonotype was seen many times. The J gene is TRBJ2-1, the V gene TRBV6-2 or TRBV6-3; 8 bases align to TRBD2. This CDR3 contains 16 residues. The ends lost 2 bases at V and 8 bases at J; junction bases unmatched: 11. CDR1 is MNHEY and CDR2 is SVGEGT in the germline V gene. The DNA for the CDR3 is TGTGCCAGCAGTTACCGAATGGCGGGGGGCGGGCATGAGCAGTTCTTC. Amino acids: CASSYRMAGGGHEQFF.

This clonotype was picked up a small number of times. V is TRBV18 and J is TRBJ2-5; D is perhaps TRBD1 (5 bases). Trimming removed 3 bases from V and 2 bases from J, with 10 bases in between. Germline-derived CDR1 and CDR2 are KGHSH and LQKENI. The CDR3 length is 14 residues. The CDR3 loop reads CASSPGQKQETQYF. DNA of the CDR3: TGTGCCAGCTCACCGGGGCAGAAGCAAGAGACCCAGTACTTC.

This clonotype was picked up many times. This chain links TRBV24-1 with TRBJ2-1; tentatively, D is TRBD1 or TRBD2 (5 bases each). Germline values: CDR1 KGHDR, CDR2 SFDVKD. Trimming left V 4 bases short and J 7 bases short, with 13 bases between. The CDR3 runs 14 residues. In nucleotides, the CDR3 is TGTGCCACCAGTGAGCCCCGGGACGGGAATGAGCAGTTCTTC. Translated, it gives CATSEPRDGNEQFF.

This clonotype was found a few times. The chain recombines TRBV25-1 with TRBJ1-6; TRBD1 matches at 10 bases. From germline, CDR1 is MGHDK and CDR2 SYGVNS. The CDR3 totals 17 residues. V lost 4 bases, J lost 8 bases, and 11 bases stayed unmatched. CDR3 nucleotide sequence: TGTGCCAGCAGTGGCGGGAGGGACAGGGGATTGTATTCACCCCTCCACTTT. It specifies CASSGGRDRGLYSPLHF. Full variable domain (rest looked up from reference TRBV25-1 and TRBJ1-6): EADIYQTPRYLVIGTGKKITLECSQTMGHDKMYWYQQDPGMELHLIHYSYGVNSTEKGDLSSESTVSRIRTEHFPLTLESARPSHTSQYLCASSGGRDRGLYSPLHFGNGTRLTVT.

This clonotype was seen more than once but under ten times. The CDR3 spells CASSLVGTAGADTQYF. DNA for the CDR3: TGCGCCAGCAGCTTGGTGGGGACCGCCGGAGCAGATACGCAGTATTTT. The V gene is TRBV5-1, the J gene TRBJ2-3; possibly TRBD1 or TRBD2 for D (5 bases each). This CDR3 has 16 amino acids. Germline loops: CDR1 SGHRS, CDR2 YFSETQ. V lost 0 bases to trimming and J lost 4 bases, with 15 bases between them.